The next 26 T cell receptor beta chains were all read from a single sample in a study of T cells in women clearing cervical HPV infection. The repertoire was sequenced with immunoSEQ multiplex PCR; TCRdb's copy has only in-frame clones and lacks some. In total, the table holds fewer than 35,000 clones. Sequenced input: blood buffy coat. These receptors came from a woman aged 18 to 75 with a cervical HPV16 infection that either progressed to CIN3+ or cleared (not recorded which).

With regard to this clone: The CDR3 end falls 3 residues outside the read, so it is completed with the germline J gene. J is TRBJ2-2 and V is TRBV29-1, with TRBD2 identical over 7 bases. The CDR3 is 15 residues long. With V trimmed by 6 bases and J by 4 bases, 11 bases remained unmatched. The germline V gene has CDR1 SQVTM and CDR2 ANQGSEA. The CDR3 DNA, read in part, is TGCAGCGTAATTCCCGGGGGAGGGGTCACCGGGGAG. This translates into CSVIPGGGVTGE. The whole CDR3 reads CSVIPGGGVTGELFF.

A remark on this clone: The sequence runs out 3 residues before the end of the CDR3; the remainder is reconstructed from the germline J gene. The chain combines TRBV6-2 or TRBV6-3 with TRBJ1-1; a possible D gene is TRBD1 (5 bases). Trimming removed 11 bases from V and 5 bases from J, with 18 bases in between. The CDR3 is made up of 13 amino acids. Germline V gene lookup returns CDR1 MNHEY and CDR2 SVGEGT. Incomplete CDR3 DNA: TGTGCCGGCGGAAAAGGGGATCGAACTGAA. This translates into CAGGKGDRTE. The complete CDR3 reads CAGGKGDRTEAFF.

Note on this clone: The observed sequence ends 3 residues before the CDR3 terminus, with the missing tail filled in from the germline J gene. The J gene is TRBJ2-4, the V gene TRBV7-6; 9 nucleotides match TRBD2. After removal of 0 bases from V and 8 bases from J, the junction contained 8 bases not matched to a gene. Germline V gene lookup returns CDR1 SGHVS and CDR2 FNYEAQ. This CDR3 comprises 16 residues. CDR3 region: CASSLAAGGPLDIQYF. The covered CDR3 bases are TGTGCCAGCAGCTTAGCGGCGGGGGGGCCTCTCGACATT.

Remarks on this clone: The CDR3 extends 3 residues past the end of the read, so its final part is completed from the germline J gene. The chain combines TRBV11-2 with TRBJ2-5; D not certain. The V end was cut by 6 bases, the J end by 3 bases, with 5 bases between. The CDR3 covers 11 residues. Germline CDR1 and CDR2: SGHAT and FQNNGV. The DNA read from the CDR3 is TGTGCCAGCAGTGCTAAAGAGACC. Amino acid sequence: CASSAKET. The entire CDR3 is CASSAKETQYF.

About this clone itself: The read halts 3 residues ahead of the CDR3 end, with the missing end drawn from the germline J gene. The chain uses TRBV28 and TRBJ2-7; perhaps TRBD1 as D (6 bases). From germline, CDR1 is MDHEN and CDR2 SYDVKM. V lost 6 bases, J lost 5 bases, and 14 bases lay in between. This CDR3 comprises 13 residues. The covered CDR3 bases are TGTGCCAGCAGCCTAACAGGGCGCCACGAG. Its protein product is CASSLTGRHE. The entire CDR3 is CASSLTGRHEQYF.

About this clone itself: One junction end disagrees with the germline gene, perhaps due to a read error. The CDR3 is cut off 3 residues early in the read; its end comes from the germline J gene. The genes are TRBV7-7 and TRBJ2-7; 9 bases align to TRBD1. This CDR3 has 16 residues. From germline, CDR1 is SSHAT and CDR2 FNYEAQ (reference sequence). The CDR3 DNA, read in part, is TGTGCTAGCAGCTTAGGGGGGGGGACAGGGACCTACGAG. It codes for CASSLGGGTGTYE. The whole CDR3 protein reads CASSLGGGTGTYEQYF. Filled out from reference TRBV7-7 and TRBJ2-7, the complete variable domain reads GAGVSQSPRYKVTKRGQDVTLRCDPISSHATLYWYQQALGQGPEFLTYFNYEAQPDKSGLPSDRFSAERPEGSISTLTIQRTEQRDSAMYRCASSLGGGTGTYEQYFGPGTRLTVT.

Regarding this clone: The read ends 3 residues before the CDR3 terminus; that terminus is restored from the germline J gene. This chain connects TRBV4-2 to TRBJ2-2; the D gene is possibly TRBD1 (6 bases). Germline CDR1 LGHNA, CDR2 YNFKEQ. CDR3 length: 16 amino acids. The V and J ends lost 0 bases and 8 bases respectively, with 16 bases between them. The CDR3 protein is CASSQDAGAYLGELFF. The DNA read from the CDR3 is TGTGCCAGCAGCCAAGATGCAGGGGCCTACTTGGGGGAG.

About this clone itself: The read ends 3 residues before the CDR3 terminus; that terminus is restored from the germline J gene. The rearrangement joins TRBV7-9 to TRBJ2-2; D unresolved. The CDR3 spans 13 residues. Germline values: CDR1 SEHNR, CDR2 FQNEAQ (reference sequence). The covered CDR3 bases are TGTGCCAGCAGCTTTCAGGAGAGTGAAAAG. It specifies CASSFQESEK. The entire CDR3 reads CASSFQESEKLFF.

In regard to this clone: The read ends 3 residues early relative to the CDR3; the germline J gene fills the gap. The chain has TRBV11-2 and TRBJ2-2; D not resolved. Germline V gene lookup returns CDR1 SGHAT and CDR2 FQNNGV. This CDR3 spans 13 amino acids. The CDR3 protein is CASSLDPNSPLFF. The CDR3 DNA, read in part, is TGTGCCAGCAGCTTAGATCCGAACTCACCG.

Regarding this clone: The read ends 3 residues shy of where the CDR3 ends; the end is completed using the germline J gene. The chain is built from TRBV20-1 and TRBJ2-3; a possible D gene is TRBD1 (6 bases). The germline gives CDR1 DFQATT, CDR2 SNEGSKA (reference sequence). There are 15 residues in the CDR3. Partial CDR3 DNA: TGCAGTGCTAACGCCGGGACATTAAGCCAAGAGACG. Protein: CSANAGTLSQET. The whole CDR3 is CSANAGTLSQETQYF.

As concerns this clone: The read terminates 3 residues ahead of where the CDR3 ends, so the germline J gene completes it. This chain links TRBV18 with TRBJ1-1; D gene ambiguous. Deletions cut 1 base from V and 7 bases from J, with 10 bases between. This CDR3 spans 13 amino acids. Germline V gene lookup returns CDR1 KGHSH and CDR2 LQKENI. CDR3 loop: CASSPQGLGEAFF. The sequenced part of the CDR3 DNA is TGTGCCAGCTCACCACAAGGGTTGGGTGAA.

About this clone itself: With the read ending 3 residues before the CDR3 end, the germline J gene is used to fill in that end. The chain employs TRBV7-8 and TRBJ2-3; 8 bases align to TRBD2. Trimming at V came to 2 bases and at J to 1 base, leaving 8 bases not matched to a gene. This CDR3 region has 17 residues. CDR1 is SGHVS and CDR2 is FQNEAQ in the germline V gene. The DNA read from the CDR3 is TGTGCCAGCAGCTTATTCGCTAGAGCGGGAGGCACAGATACG. Translating it yields CASSLFARAGGTDT. The entire CDR3 sequence reads CASSLFARAGGTDTQYF.

Comments on this clone: The read falls 3 residues short of the CDR3 end, and the missing part is taken from the germline J gene. This sequence joins TRBV2 and TRBJ2-3; 8 nucleotides line up with TRBD2. Germline lookup yields CDR1 SNHLY and CDR2 FYNNEI. The CDR3 is made up of 16 amino acids. V dropped 8 bases and J dropped 2; count of bases not matched to a gene: 12. The DNA read from the CDR3 is TGTGCCAGCGCATTCGCGGGGGGCCACGCCACAGATACG. It specifies CASAFAGGHATDT. The whole CDR3 protein reads CASAFAGGHATDTQYF.

As for this clone: The CDR3 end lies 3 residues beyond the end of the read and is filled in from the germline J gene. V gene TRBV19 combines with J gene TRBJ2-2, with D perhaps being TRBD1 or TRBD2 (5 bases each). Trimming took off 0 bases at V and 2 bases at J, with 13 bases between the two ends. This CDR3 is 17 amino acids long. CDR1 and CDR2 from the germline V gene are LNHDA and SQIVND (reference sequence). The CDR3 spells CASSIEFRGVNTGELFF. The part of the CDR3 DNA that was read is TGTGCCAGTAGTATAGAATTTCGAGGGGTTAACACCGGGGAG.

To note about this clone: The CDR3 extends 3 residues past the end of the read, so its final part is completed from the germline J gene. The chain couples TRBV18 to TRBJ1-1; D call uncertain. The CDR3 spans 14 residues. Germline CDR1 KGHSH, CDR2 LQKENI. V dropped 2 bases and J dropped 5 bases, with 12 bases sitting between them. CDR3 protein: CASSPTGRVTEAFF. CDR3 DNA (partial): TGTGCCAGCTCACCAACGGGGAGAGTGACTGAA.

As regards this clone: The read falls 3 residues short of the CDR3 end, and the missing part is taken from the germline J gene. This chain links TRBV7-2 with TRBJ2-4; D ambiguous. In germline, CDR1 is SGHTA, CDR2 FQGNSA. This CDR3 spans 14 amino acids. The CDR3 here is CASSLGPVPYGQYF. CDR3 DNA (partial): TGTGCCAGCAGCTTAGGTCCCGTTCCCTATGGT.

With respect to this clone: The junction does not match germline at one end; this may be a read error. The CDR3 end falls 3 residues outside the read, so it is completed with the germline J gene. Different DNA sequences within this sample yield the same CDR3. The V call is TRBV5-1, the J call TRBJ1-3; TRBD1 agrees at 7 bases. The germline gives CDR1 SGHRS, CDR2 YFSETQ. CDR3 length: 14 residues. CDR3 DNA (partial): TGCGCCAGCAGCTCAGGGGGGACTGGAAACACT. It yields the protein CASSSGGTGNT. The full CDR3 protein reads CASSSGGTGNTIYF.

The CDR3 DNA, read in part, is TGTGCCAGCAGCTTGTCGGGGGGGAACTATGGC. It encodes CASSLSGGNYG. The whole CDR3 region reads CASSLSGGNYGYTF. The chain uses TRBV5-5 and TRBJ1-2; tentative D call: TRBD1 (5 bases). The read halts 3 residues ahead of the CDR3 end, with the missing end drawn from the germline J gene. The CDR3 is 14 residues long. Germline V CDR1 and CDR2: SGHKS, YYEKEE (reference sequence). Trimming took 1 base from V and 2 from J, leaving 9 bases between them.

A word on this clone: Read coverage stops 3 residues before the CDR3 terminus; the germline J gene supplies the remainder. J is TRBJ2-7 and V is TRBV5-1; 9 bases match TRBD1. The CDR3 totals 15 residues. Germline V CDR1 and CDR2: SGHRS, YFSETQ. Germline trimming cut 0 bases from V and 4 bases from J; bases unmatched to any gene: 5. CDR3 region: CASSLGQGGAYEQYF. The sequenced CDR3 bases are TGCGCCAGCAGCTTGGGACAGGGGGGAGCATACGAG.

About this clone: The read is 3 residues too short to cover the CDR3 end, so that end is filled in from the germline J gene. The rearrangement links TRBV4-2 to TRBJ2-7; TRBD1 aligns across 12 bases. The CDR3 runs 15 residues. Looked up from germline, CDR1 is LGHNA and CDR2 is YNFKEQ. Unmatched junction bases numbered 4, after V lost 3 bases and J lost 4 bases. This chain's CDR3 is CASSQGTGGAYEQYF. CDR3 DNA (partial): TGTGCCAGCAGCCAGGGGACAGGGGGCGCATACGAG.

Remarks on this clone: The read ends 3 residues before the CDR3 terminus; that terminus is restored from the germline J gene. The V and J genes are TRBV29-1 and TRBJ1-2; the D gene is possibly TRBD1 (5 bases). The CDR3 runs to 12 residues. The germline CDR1 and CDR2 sequences are SQVTM and ANQGSEA. The V end was cut by 3 bases, the J end by 0 bases, with 5 bases between. The CDR3 is CSVETANYGYTF. Incomplete CDR3 DNA: TGCAGCGTTGAGACAGCTAACTATGGC.

Regarding this clone: Read sequence stops 3 residues before the CDR3 end, and the germline J gene provides the missing end. The chain recombines TRBV6-1 with TRBJ1-4, with D maybe TRBD1 (5 bases). This CDR3 has 13 residues. Germline-derived CDR1 and CDR2 are MNHNS and SASEGT. The sequenced part of the CDR3 DNA is TGTGCCAGCAGTGAGTCTGGGGCCAACGTA. As protein: CASSESGANV. The entire CDR3 protein reads CASSESGANVLFF.

On this clone: The read comes to an end 3 residues before the CDR3 does, leaving the germline J gene to fill in the end. The chain links TRBV5-1 to TRBJ2-1, with 8 bases aligning to TRBD1. This CDR3 region has 15 residues. J lost 1 base, V lost 4 bases, and 4 bases had no gene match. Germline-derived CDR1 and CDR2 are SGHRS and YFSETQ. The CDR3 sequence: CASSPDRESYNEQFF. CDR3 DNA, as far as it was read: TGCGCCAGCAGCCCGGACAGGGAGTCCTACAATGAG.

As for this clone: The CDR3 end falls 3 residues outside the read, so it is completed with the germline J gene. The chain recombines TRBV18 with TRBJ1-3, with unresolved D. The V gene lost 9 bases and the J gene lost 3 bases, with 15 bases spanning the gap. The germline CDR1 and CDR2 sequences are KGHSH and LQKENI. The CDR3 is 14 residues long. The CDR3 region is CASSYAGVGNTIYF. The DNA read from the CDR3 is TGTGCCAGTTCGTATGCCGGGGTTGGAAACACC.

Points on this clone: The sequenced fragment ends 3 residues before the CDR3 boundary, so the rest is inferred from the germline J gene. The chain recombines TRBV10-2 with TRBJ2-5, with a weak D call TRBD2 (6 bases). The ends were cut back, 8 bases at V and 5 bases at J, with 15 bases in the middle. The CDR3 runs to 13 residues. Germline V gives CDR1 WSHSY, CDR2 SAAADI. The DNA read from the CDR3 is TGCGCCAGCCGACTACGGGAGTCGGAGACC. This translates into CASRLRESET. In full, the CDR3 reads CASRLRESETQYF.

As to this clone: The read comes to an end 3 residues before the CDR3 does, leaving the germline J gene to fill in the end. V and J are TRBV7-6 and TRBJ2-7; 8 positions agree with TRBD2. Per the germline V gene, CDR1 is SGHVS and CDR2 is FNYEAQ. The CDR3 is 17 residues long. Losses at the gene ends were 3 bases for V and 0 bases for J; bases not matched to a gene: 10. CDR3 protein: CASSLIQTTSGSYEQYF. CDR3 DNA (partial): TGTGCCAGCAGCTTGATCCAAACAACTAGCGGCTCCTACGAG.